A single sample is the source of the 14 T cell receptor beta chains below, sequenced in a study of blood T cell repertoires in COVID-19 (TCRdb year 2020). Libraries came from the immunoSEQ multiplex PCR assay. Held by TCRdb, this immuneACCESS table contains in-frame sequences only and omits some clones. Under half of the omission traces to an unresolved V gene where checked; the cause of the rest is unknown. This sample lists over 85,000 clones; about 91% were detected once. The top ten constitute roughly 4.3% of the sample. The source material was peripheral blood. The receptor set was obtained from a man aged 18 to 30 with acute or convalescent COVID-19.

This clone was found once. The chain joins TRBV9 to TRBJ1-1; a weak D match, TRBD1 (6 bases). The CDR3 spans 16 residues. Germline V lookup: CDR1 SGDLS, CDR2 YYNGEE. Deletions cut 2 bases from V and 4 bases from J, with 18 bases between. DNA for the CDR3: TGTGCCAGCAGCGTCACCTCAGGGGTCAGGGGCACTGAAGCTTTCTTT. Translating gives CASSVTSGVRGTEAFF.

This chain joins TRBV2 and TRBJ1-4, with D possibly TRBD1 on 6 matching bases. CDR1 is SNHLY and CDR2 is FYNNEI in the germline V gene. Trimming stripped 4 bases from V and 3 bases from J, with 21 bases between. The CDR3 spans 18 residues. Written as DNA, the CDR3 is TGTGCCAGCAGTGCATACAGGGTCGCAAAAGTCCCTAATGAAAAACTGTTTTTT. Protein: CASSAYRVAKVPNEKLFF.

This chain connects TRBV4-1 to TRBJ2-7, with D hard to call. Trimming cost V 0 bases and J 3 bases, with 9 bases left between them. The CDR3 has 14 residues. Germline loops: CDR1 MGHRA, CDR2 YSYEKL. The CDR3 spells CASSQENRDYEQYF. DNA for the CDR3: TGCGCCAGCAGCCAAGAAAACAGAGACTACGAGCAGTACTTC.

This clone was detected once. This chain links TRBV9 with TRBJ2-1; 7 nucleotides match TRBD2. Losses at the gene ends were 0 bases for V and 6 bases for J; bases not matched to a gene: 0. The germline gives CDR1 SGDLS, CDR2 YYNGEE. CDR3 size: 13 residues. In nucleotides, the CDR3 is TGTGCCAGCAGCGTAGGCGGGAGCAATGAGCAGTTCTTC. Protein product: CASSVGGSNEQFF.

The V and J genes are TRBV7-8 and TRBJ2-1, with 9 bases aligning to TRBD1. The germline CDR1 and CDR2 sequences are SGHVS and FQNEAQ. Trimming took 4 bases from V and 4 from J; bases not matched to a gene: 5. This CDR3 is 15 amino acids long. As DNA, the CDR3 is TGTGCCAGCAGCTCCCAGACAGGGGGATACAATGAGCAGTTCTTC. Its protein is CASSSQTGGYNEQFF.

The rearrangement links TRBV3-1 (or the pseudogene TRBV3-2) to TRBJ2-7; TRBD2 matches at 7 bases. The CDR3 covers 13 residues. Germline V CDR1 and CDR2: LGHDT, YNNKEL (reference sequence). V trimming: 4 bases; J trimming: 3 bases; junction bases outside the gene matches: 3. CDR3 amino acids: CASSPSGFYEQYF. DNA of the CDR3: TGTGCCAGCAGCCCTAGCGGCTTCTACGAGCAGTACTTC.

V and J are TRBV24-1 and TRBJ1-2; D gene unclear. Germline CDR1 KGHDR, CDR2 SFDVKD. Trimming cost V 2 bases and J 5 bases, with 5 bases left between them. The CDR3 has 12 amino acids. The CDR3 region has the DNA TGTGCCACCAGTGATTGCCTATATGGCTACACCTTC. As protein: CATSDCLYGYTF.

This clone showed up just a few times. Written as DNA, the CDR3 is TGTGCCAGCAGCTTACAGGGGGCATATGAAAAACTGTTTTTT. Protein product: CASSLQGAYEKLFF. The chain carries TRBV7-9 and TRBJ1-4, with 8 bases that match TRBD1. CDR3 length: 14 residues. The V and J ends lost 2 bases and 6 bases, in that order; junction bases with no gene match: 2. The germline V gene has CDR1 SEHNR and CDR2 FQNEAQ (reference sequence).

This chain connects TRBV27 to TRBJ1-1; 8 bases fit TRBD1. There are 17 residues in the CDR3. Germline V gene sequence: CDR1 MNHEY, CDR2 SMNVEV (reference sequence). The J segment lost 4 bases and the V segment lost 5 bases, leaving 15 bases of the junction unmatched. The CDR3 region is CASSPAGTGRSITEAFF. The CDR3 DNA follows: TGTGCCAGCAGTCCCGCCGGGACAGGAAGGTCGATCACTGAAGCTTTCTTT.

V is TRBV27 and J is TRBJ2-1, with 10 bases aligning to TRBD1. The CDR3 contains 18 residues. J was trimmed by 4 bases and V by 3 bases; bases with no gene match: 12. The V gene's germline CDR1 is MNHEY and CDR2 SMNVEV (reference sequence). The CDR3 here is CASSFSLGQGTIYNEQFF. CDR3 in DNA: TGTGCCAGCAGTTTCTCCCTGGGACAGGGGACAATTTACAATGAGCAGTTCTTC.

CDR3 in amino acids: CATSRDTGGNQPQHF. The CDR3 DNA reads as TGTGCCACCAGCAGGGACACGGGAGGTAATCAGCCCCAGCATTTT. V is TRBV15 and J is TRBJ1-5; D may be TRBD1 (5 bases). The CDR3 loop spans 15 amino acids. V was clipped by 3 bases and J by 4 bases, with 13 bases between them. The germline V gene encodes CDR1 LNHNV and CDR2 YYDKDF (reference sequence).

This chain connects TRBV14 to TRBJ1-6; no clear D gene. V was pared by 3 bases and J by 8 bases, with 17 bases between. Germline loops: CDR1 SGHDN, CDR2 FVKESK. This CDR3 region has 16 residues. CDR3 in amino acids: CASSHPPKGGYSPLHF. The CDR3 DNA follows: TGTGCCAGCAGCCATCCCCCGAAGGGAGGGTATTCACCCCTCCACTTT.

The rearrangement joins TRBV18 to TRBJ2-1; a possible D gene is TRBD2 (7 bases). The CDR3 totals 16 residues. V lost 5 bases, J lost 0 bases, and 14 bases lay in between. CDR1 KGHSH and CDR2 LQKENI come from the germline V gene. The CDR3 loop is CASSSTGTISYNEQFF. The CDR3 nucleotides read TGTGCCAGCTCATCTACAGGGACTATCTCCTACAATGAGCAGTTCTTC.

The V and J genes are TRBV27 and TRBJ2-1, with 7 nucleotides matching TRBD2. Looked up from germline, CDR1 is MNHEY and CDR2 is SMNVEV (reference sequence). This CDR3 is 15 amino acids long. Germline trimming cut 2 bases from V and 4 bases from J; bases unmatched to any gene: 5. The CDR3 is CASSLGGSGYNEQFF. CDR3 in DNA: TGTGCCAGCAGTTTAGGCGGGAGTGGGTACAATGAGCAGTTCTTC.